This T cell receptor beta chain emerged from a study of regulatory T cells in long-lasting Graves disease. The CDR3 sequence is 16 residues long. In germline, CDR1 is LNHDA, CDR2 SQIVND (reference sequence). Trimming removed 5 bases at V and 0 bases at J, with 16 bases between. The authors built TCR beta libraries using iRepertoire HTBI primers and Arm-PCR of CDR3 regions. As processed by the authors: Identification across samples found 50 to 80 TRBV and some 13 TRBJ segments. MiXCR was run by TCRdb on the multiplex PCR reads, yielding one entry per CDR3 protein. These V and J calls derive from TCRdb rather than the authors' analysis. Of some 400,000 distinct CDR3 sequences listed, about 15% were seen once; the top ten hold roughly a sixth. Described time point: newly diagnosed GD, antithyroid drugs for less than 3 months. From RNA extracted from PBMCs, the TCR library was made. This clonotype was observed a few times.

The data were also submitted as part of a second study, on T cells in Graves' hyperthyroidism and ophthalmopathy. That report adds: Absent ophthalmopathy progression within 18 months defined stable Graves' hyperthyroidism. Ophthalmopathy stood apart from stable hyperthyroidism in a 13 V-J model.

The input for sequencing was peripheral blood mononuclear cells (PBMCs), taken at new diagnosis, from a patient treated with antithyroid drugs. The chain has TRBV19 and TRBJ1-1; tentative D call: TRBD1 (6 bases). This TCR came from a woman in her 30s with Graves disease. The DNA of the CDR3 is TGTGCCAGTAGTCCCCGGGACACAGCCATGAACACTGAAGCTTTCTTT. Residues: CASSPRDTAMNTEAFF.